This T cell receptor beta chain appears in the sequencing data of a study of regulatory T cells in long-lasting Graves disease. Overall study results and limits: When disease was persistent, TRBV28, TRBJ1-2 and TRBJ2-5 were the favored segments. Lower TCR diversity characterized persistent Graves' patients relative to newly diagnosed patients.

Germline assignment: CDR1 GTSNPN and CDR2 SVGIG (reference sequence). This CDR3 comprises 18 residues. V shed 0 bases, J shed 2 bases, and the junction held 14 bases outside the gene matches. Investigators prepared the TCR beta libraries by applying iRepertoire HTBI primers and Arm-PCR of CDR3 regions. One entry per CDR3 protein results from TCRdb running MiXCR on the multiplex PCR reads. The sample yields about 620,000 distinct CDR3 sequences, around 15% seen once. Time point denoted: newly diagnosed GD, antithyroid drugs for less than 3 months. From PBMCs, RNA was extracted and then used to make the TCR library. Regarding this clonotype: The antigen is not known.

Another study also made use of these data, one on T cells in Graves' hyperthyroidism and ophthalmopathy. That source reports: On the basis of clinical symptoms, serum thyroxine and TRAb, thyroid ultrasound and orbital computed tomography, diagnoses were made. First-round RT-PCR targeting the TCR CDR3 was performed with the HTBI primer set.

This TCR derives from a woman in her 30s with Graves disease. This sample comprised peripheral blood mononuclear cells (PBMCs), obtained at new diagnosis, from a patient treated with antithyroid drugs. The chain joins TRBV30 to TRBJ2-7; the match to TRBD2 covers 9 bases. CDR3 amino acids: CAWSVRWVSGSVPYEQYF. CDR3 bases: TGTGCCTGGAGTGTACGGTGGGTTAGCGGGAGCGTCCCCTACGAGCAGTACTTC.